What follows are 4 T cell receptor beta chains derived from one specimen sequenced in a study of T cells after yellow fever vaccination. From the 5' RACE reads, TCRdb called clonotypes with MiXCR, one entry per CDR3 protein. Among a few hundred thousand distinct CDR3 sequences listed, 3% to 4.5% were seen once. This sample comprised PBMCs, obtained 5 days after the yellow fever booster vaccination. Receptors were obtained from a man in his late teens or twenties who received the YFV17D yellow fever vaccine.

The CDR3 DNA reads TGTGCCAGCAGCTCCCCAACAGGGACCTGGAACCCCATGAACACTGAAGCTTTCTTT. The encoded protein is CASSSPTGTWNPMNTEAFF. The gene calls are TRBV7-9 and TRBJ1-1; D may be TRBD1 (6 bases). This CDR3 comprises 19 residues. V shed 4 bases and J shed 0 bases, with 24 bases lying between them. Per the germline V gene, CDR1 is SEHNR and CDR2 is FQNEAQ (reference sequence).

The V call is TRBV5-4, the J call TRBJ1-4; TRBD1 aligns across 7 bases. The CDR3 covers 15 residues. J was trimmed by 7 bases and V by 3 bases; bases with no gene match: 9. The V gene's germline CDR1 is SGHNT and CDR2 YYREEE (reference sequence). CDR3 coding DNA: TGTGCCAGCAGCTGGGGGACAGCCGACGGTGAAAAACTGTTTTTT. Amino acids: CASSWGTADGEKLFF.

There are many counts of this clonotype. The chain couples TRBV12-3 or TRBV12-4 to TRBJ2-4; 8 bases fit TRBD1. With 7 bases clipped from V and 11 bases from J, the junction kept 10 bases outside the gene matches. The CDR3 loop spans 13 amino acids. The CDR3 DNA is TGTGCCAGCACCCCGGGGACAGGCCTCGTTCAGTACTTC. It codes for CASTPGTGLVQYF.

This clonotype was picked up a small number of times. A read error may be the cause here, since a much bigger clone is one base away. The rearrangement uses TRBV4-3 and TRBJ1-4, with D perhaps matching TRBD1 (5 bases). The CDR3 covers 13 residues. Germline loops: CDR1 LGHNA, CDR2 YSLEER. The CDR3 DNA is TGCGCCAGCAGCCCCCAGGGAAATGTAAAACTGTTTTTT. Translated: CASSPQGNVKLFF.